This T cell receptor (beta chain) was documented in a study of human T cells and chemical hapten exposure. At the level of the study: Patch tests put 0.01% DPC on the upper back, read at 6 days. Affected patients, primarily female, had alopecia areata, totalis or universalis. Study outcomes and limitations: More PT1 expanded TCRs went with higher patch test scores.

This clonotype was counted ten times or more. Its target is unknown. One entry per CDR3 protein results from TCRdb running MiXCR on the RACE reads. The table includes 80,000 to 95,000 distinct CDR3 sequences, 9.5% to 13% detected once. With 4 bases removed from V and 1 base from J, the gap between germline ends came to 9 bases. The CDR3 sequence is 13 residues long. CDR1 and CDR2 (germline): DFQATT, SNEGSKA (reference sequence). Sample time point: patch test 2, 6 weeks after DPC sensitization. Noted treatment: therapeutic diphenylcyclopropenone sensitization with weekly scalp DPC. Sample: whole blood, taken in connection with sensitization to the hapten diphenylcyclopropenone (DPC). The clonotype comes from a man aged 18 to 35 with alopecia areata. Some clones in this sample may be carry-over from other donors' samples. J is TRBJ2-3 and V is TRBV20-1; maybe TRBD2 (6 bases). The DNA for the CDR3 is TGCAGTGCTATCGGGACTGGCACAGATACGCAGTATTTT. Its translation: CSAIGTGTDTQYF.